Below, one T cell receptor beta chain is given with its context. The sample belongs to a study of control samples from healthy donors and cancer patients. Libraries were prepared by immunoSEQ multiplex PCR; TCRdb keeps only in-frame clonotypes and omits some of them. This table has approximately 160,000 clones, approximately 90% appearing once. The V and J ends lost 8 bases and 1 base, in that order; junction bases with no gene match: 7. The CDR3 has 14 residues. Germline assignment: CDR1 GTSNPN and CDR2 SVGIG (reference sequence). The receptor was derived from a woman in her thirties in good health. This chain uses TRBV30 with TRBJ2-7; 11 nucleotides align to TRBD2. The source material was blood. CDR3 in amino acids: CAGGLAGESYEQYF. CDR3 nucleotide sequence: TGTGCCGGCGGACTAGCGGGCGAATCCTACGAGCAGTACTTC.